These 28 T cell receptor beta chains originate from one sample sequenced in a study of blood T cells in healthy people across ages. Using a J-beta primer mix together with a sample-barcoded 5' primer, a second PCR was run for roughly 6 to 12 cycles. In TCRdb, the 5' RACE reads were re-called with MiXCR into one record per CDR3 protein. This table holds 540,000 or so distinct CDR3 sequences, under 55% found once. Sample: blood. Receptor source: a man aged 80 or over in good health.

This sequence joins TRBV12-3 or TRBV12-4 and TRBJ2-7; D unclear. This CDR3 is 11 amino acids long. V was trimmed by 3 bases and J by 7 bases, leaving 7 bases between them. CDR3 region: CASSFTPEQYF. CDR3 DNA sequence: TGTGCCAGCAGTTTCACCCCGGAGCAGTACTTC.

The chain uses TRBV6-1 and TRBJ1-2; D is unclear. CDR3 length: 12 amino acids. Germline V lookup: CDR1 MNHNS, CDR2 SASEGT. Trimming removed 4 bases from V and 5 bases from J, with 8 bases in between. The CDR3 loop reads CASSGTVYGYTF. In nucleotides, the CDR3 is TGTGCCAGCAGTGGGACGGTTTATGGCTACACCTTC.

The sample holds a few counts of this clonotype. This chain uses TRBV11-2 with TRBJ2-7; D unclear. The CDR3 runs 14 residues. V lost 0 bases and J lost 9, with 15 bases in between. The germline CDR1 and CDR2 sequences are SGHAT and FQNNGV. The CDR3 reads CASSLELDGRRQYF. CDR3 DNA sequence: TGTGCCAGCAGCTTAGAACTTGACGGCAGACGGCAGTACTTC.

The chain links TRBV20-1 to TRBJ1-1; tentative D call: TRBD1 (5 bases). The CDR3 sequence is 13 residues long. Germline values: CDR1 DFQATT, CDR2 SNEGSKA (reference sequence). Trimming stripped 3 bases from V and 1 base from J, with 9 bases between. The CDR3, as DNA: TGCAGTGCTAGCAGTACAGGGAACACTGAAGCTTTCTTT. This encodes CSASSTGNTEAFF.

This clonotype was observed a few times. CDR3 DNA sequence: TGTGCCAGCAGTTACTCGAGAGCGCCAGTCTGTGAAGCTTTCTTT. It is translated as CASSYSRAPVCEAFF. V is TRBV6-5 and J is TRBJ1-1; no definite D call. The CDR3 length is 15 residues. Germline V CDR1 and CDR2: MNHEY, SVGAGI. The germline V and J ends were trimmed by 0 bases and 7 bases, with 15 bases remaining between them.

CDR3 sequence reads: CASSQGSGTNTGELFF. The CDR3 nucleotides are TGTGCCAGCAGCCAAGGGTCCGGAACGAACACCGGGGAGCTGTTTTTT. The chain joins TRBV4-2 to TRBJ2-2, with D hard to call. The ends were cut back, 1 base at V and 0 bases at J, with 9 bases in the middle. This CDR3 comprises 16 residues. The germline V gene encodes CDR1 LGHNA and CDR2 YNFKEQ.

The chain has TRBV6-1 and TRBJ1-2; 7 nucleotides agree with TRBD1. The trim removed 6 bases at V and 3 bases at J, leaving 4 bases unmatched. This CDR3 region has 13 residues. Germline CDR1 reads MNHNS; CDR2 reads SASEGT. CDR3 region: CASRNRGYYGYTF. CDR3 nucleotides: TGTGCCAGCAGGAACAGGGGATACTATGGCTACACCTTC.

This clonotype occurred many times. The CDR3 is CASSDSGYLGPLHF. CDR3 in DNA: TGTGCCAGCAGTGATTCAGGGTACCTGGGGCCCCTCCACTTT. The genes are TRBV6-5 and TRBJ1-6; weak D call: TRBD1 (5 bases). CDR1 and CDR2 (germline): MNHEY, SVGAGI. V was pared by 5 bases and J by 13 bases, with 18 bases between. The CDR3 is 14 residues long.

The chain combines TRBV3-1 with TRBJ2-5; TRBD2 aligns across 12 bases. The CDR3 totals 17 residues. V shed 0 bases, J shed 3 bases, and the junction held 5 bases outside the gene matches. CDR1 and CDR2 from the germline V gene are LGHDT and YNNKEL (reference sequence). This chain's CDR3 is CASSQDLTSGGEETQYF. The CDR3 DNA reads TGTGCCAGCAGCCAAGATCTGACTAGCGGGGGAGAAGAGACCCAGTACTTC.

The chain carries TRBV7-8 and TRBJ1-1; maybe TRBD1 (5 bases). This CDR3 is 15 amino acids long. Germline V CDR1 and CDR2: SGHVS, FQNEAQ. With 1 base removed from V and 1 base from J, the gap between germline ends came to 10 bases. As DNA, the CDR3 is TGTGCCAGCAGCTTAGGGCCAGGGACGAACACTGAAGCTTTCTTT. Protein product: CASSLGPGTNTEAFF.

This clonotype was detected a few times. The chain combines TRBV7-2 with TRBJ2-3, with D unclear. The CDR3 consists of 15 residues. The germline V gene encodes CDR1 SGHTA and CDR2 FQGNSA. Between the trimmed V and J ends, which lost 1 base and 0 bases, there was a span of 8 bases. The CDR3: CASSLVGRSTDTQYF. DNA of the CDR3: TGTGCCAGCAGCTTAGTGGGCAGGAGCACAGATACGCAGTATTTT.

This clonotype was counted ten times or more. V gene TRBV29-1 combines with J gene TRBJ2-3; a possible D gene is TRBD1 (6 bases). Germline CDR1 and CDR2: SQVTM and ANQGSEA. This CDR3 contains 13 residues. V was shortened by 6 bases and J by 4 bases, with 14 bases between the two germline ends. The CDR3 sequence: CSVQVQGSDTQYF. CDR3 nucleotides: TGCAGCGTACAAGTTCAGGGGTCAGATACGCAGTATTTT.

The chain links TRBV12-3 or TRBV12-4 to TRBJ2-6; no firm D call. This CDR3 comprises 14 residues. V was clipped by 5 bases and J by 4 bases, with 9 bases between them. The CDR3 DNA is TGTGCCAGCAGTGATCGGTCCGGGGCCAACGTCCTGACTTTC. It yields the protein CASSDRSGANVLTF.

The chain couples TRBV4-3 to TRBJ2-5; D not resolved. Germline assignment: CDR1 LGHNA and CDR2 YSLEER. The CDR3 totals 15 residues. V dropped 4 bases and J dropped 1 base, with 13 bases sitting between them. The DNA for the CDR3 is TGCGCCAGCAGCCCTCAGACGAAGCTCCAAGAGACCCAGTACTTC. Its translation: CASSPQTKLQETQYF.

In this sample, this clonotype turned up a few times. The chain carries TRBV20-1 and TRBJ1-2, with unresolved D. This CDR3 contains 12 residues. Germline V gene sequence: CDR1 DFQATT, CDR2 SNEGSKA (reference sequence). Trimming pared 6 bases from V and 7 bases from J, leaving 15 bases between. The CDR3 region has the DNA TGCAGTGCGGCGGATTGGCCGAGTGGCTACACCTTC. It codes for CSAADWPSGYTF.

This clonotype was seen once. One end of the junction varies from germline; a read error may be responsible. This chain connects TRBV7-2 to TRBJ1-4; maybe TRBD1 (5 bases). The CDR3 extends over 16 amino acids. In germline, CDR1 is SGHTA, CDR2 FQGNSA. CDR3 nucleotides: TGTGTCAGCAGCTTATCGGGGCTCACAACTAATGAAAAACTGTTTTTT. Protein sequence: CVSSLSGLTTNEKLFF.

This clonotype was seen a handful of times. The rearrangement uses TRBV4-3 and TRBJ2-6, with 10 nucleotides matching TRBD1. Germline loops: CDR1 LGHNA, CDR2 YSLEER. The V and J ends lost 4 bases and 0 bases, in that order; junction bases with no gene match: 6. The CDR3 runs to 18 residues. The CDR3 DNA follows: TGCGCCAGCAGCCTCGGGACAGGGGCGAGCTCTGGGGCCAACGTCCTGACTTTC. It codes for CASSLGTGASSGANVLTF.

This clonotype was observed a few times. The chain recombines TRBV6-2 or TRBV6-3 with TRBJ2-6; D ambiguous. CDR1 and CDR2 from the germline V gene are MNHEY and SVGEGT. The CDR3 totals 17 residues. With 0 bases removed from V and 0 bases from J, the gap between germline ends came to 9 bases. Here the CDR3 DNA reads TGTGCCAGCAGTTACTCCGCGCGCCGCTCTGGGGCCAACGTCCTGACTTTC. Translation gives CASSYSARRSGANVLTF.

The chain links TRBV7-2 to TRBJ1-5; 7 bases agree with TRBD1. Germline lookup yields CDR1 SGHTA and CDR2 FQGNSA. The trim removed 0 bases at V and 4 bases at J, leaving 3 bases unmatched. This CDR3 spans 15 amino acids. The CDR3 DNA sequence: TGTGCCAGCAGCTTAGCGACAGGGCTGAATCAGCCCCAGCATTTT. Translated, it gives CASSLATGLNQPQHF.

The CDR3 reads CSARDPRAPIEQYF. The CDR3 DNA is TGCAGTGCTAGAGATCCCAGGGCCCCCATCGAGCAGTACTTC. This rearrangement joins TRBV20-1 to TRBJ2-7; maybe TRBD1 (5 bases). With 0 bases removed from V and 6 bases from J, the gap between germline ends came to 15 bases. The length of the CDR3 is 14 residues. Germline V gene sequence: CDR1 DFQATT, CDR2 SNEGSKA (reference sequence).

The chain combines TRBV4-3 with TRBJ1-4; D may be TRBD1 (5 bases). Per germline, CDR1 LGHNA and CDR2 YSLEER. The V end was cut by 7 bases, the J end by 0 bases, with 9 bases between. The CDR3 is made up of 14 amino acids. The DNA of the CDR3 is TGCGCCAGCAAGGACATTGCAACTAATGAAAAACTGTTTTTT. Translated: CASKDIATNEKLFF.

This clonotype showed up just a few times. The chain carries TRBV6-5 and TRBJ1-2; a weak D match, TRBD1 (5 bases). This CDR3 is built from 16 residues. From germline, CDR1 is MNHEY and CDR2 SVGAGI. The germline V and J ends were trimmed by 1 base and 0 bases, with 12 bases remaining between them. Here the CDR3 reads CASSYLRGDPNYGYTF. CDR3 bases: TGTGCCAGCAGTTACTTGAGAGGGGACCCTAACTATGGCTACACCTTC.

Details on this clonotype: One junction end disagrees with the germline gene, perhaps due to a read error. This chain uses TRBV7-3 with TRBJ1-4; 9 positions agree with TRBD1. The CDR3 runs to 15 residues. The germline gives CDR1 SGHTA, CDR2 FQGTGA. The CDR3 reads CSSSPTGGKSEKLFF. The DNA of the CDR3 is TGTTCCAGCAGCCCCACAGGGGGCAAGTCTGAAAAACTGTTTTTT.

The V and J genes are TRBV5-1 and TRBJ2-3; a possible D gene is TRBD1 (7 bases). The CDR3 covers 14 residues. CDR1 is SGHRS, CDR2 YFSETQ, per germline. With 7 bases removed from V and 0 bases from J, the gap between germline ends came to 12 bases. DNA for the CDR3: TGCGCCAGCTGCAGGGGGGATAGCACAGATACGCAGTATTTT. Protein sequence: CASCRGDSTDTQYF.

The V call is TRBV20-1, the J call TRBJ2-1; D is unresolved. The length of the CDR3 is 14 residues. CDR1 is DFQATT, CDR2 SNEGSKA, per germline (reference sequence). V was clipped by 4 bases and J by 0 bases, with 10 bases between them. Here the CDR3 DNA reads TGCAGTGCTACCATACACAGCTCCTACAATGAGCAGTTCTTC. Translating gives CSATIHSSYNEQFF.

The chain couples TRBV11-2 to TRBJ2-7; D perhaps matches TRBD2 (5 bases). This CDR3 region has 14 residues. The germline gives CDR1 SGHAT, CDR2 FQNNGV. V dropped 1 base and J dropped 6 bases, with 13 bases sitting between them. CDR3 bases: TGTGCCAGCAGCTTAGTGCGGACTTCACCCGAGCAGTACTTC. It codes for CASSLVRTSPEQYF.

The rearrangement joins TRBV3-1 to TRBJ1-1; TRBD1 is a possible D gene (6 bases). CDR1 is LGHDT and CDR2 is YNNKEL in the germline V gene (reference sequence). The CDR3 covers 14 residues. V was clipped by 3 bases and J by 1 base, with 9 bases between them. This chain's CDR3 is CASSHHRANTEAFF. Here the CDR3 DNA reads TGTGCCAGCAGCCACCACAGGGCGAACACTGAAGCTTTCTTT.

A remark on this clonotype: This may stem from a read error, because a much larger clone lies one nucleotide away. The chain has TRBV20-1 and TRBJ2-1; perhaps TRBD2 as D (6 bases). TRBJ2-7 explains the end of the DNA better; the J call may be wrong. The CDR3 has 15 residues. Germline V CDR1 and CDR2: DFQATT, SNEGSKA (reference sequence). The CDR3 DNA reads TGCAGTGCTGACCCTATGAGGGACTCCTACAATGAGCAGTACTTC. Translating it yields CSADPMRDSYNEQYF.